This is a list of T cell receptor beta chains from one sample in a study of shared clonotypes between healthy human individuals. The repertoire was sequenced with immunoSEQ multiplex PCR; TCRdb's copy has only in-frame clones and lacks some. This sample carries around 1,000,000 clones, roughly 80% of them seen once, and the ten largest clones take 0.89%. The specimen was memory CD4+ T cells from PBMCs. All receptors derive from a man between 18 and 29 years old in good health. Some clones in this sample may be carry-over from other donors' samples. Both conserved end residues are part of each CDR3. The order of the fields is J gene, V gene, CDR3 length, CDR3 protein.

TRBJ1-6 | TRBV4-3 | 16 | CASSQDLIFLNSPLHF
TRBJ2-3 | TRBV6-5 | 15 | CASSYSTRPTDTQYF
TRBJ2-5 | TRBV11-2 | 14 | CASSFLQGQETQYF
TRBJ1-5 | TRBV5-1 | 16 | CASSLGEPRGVQPQHF
NA | TRBV15 | 17 | CATSRRPLDAIYYEQYF
TRBJ2-7 | TRBV11-2 | 12 | CASSLDRVVQYF
TRBJ2-2 | TRBV9 | 16 | CASSVFGVENTGELFF
TRBJ2-6 | TRBV30 | 14 | CAWAGSSGANVLTF
TRBJ2-5 | TRBV7-2 | 14 | CASTRGGKGETQYF
TRBJ2-5 | TRBV7-2 | 14 | CASSDRRAEETQYF
TRBJ2-3 | TRBV2 | 18 | CASSDLTSGDPSTDTQYF
TRBJ1-2 | TRBV2 | 15 | CASSEGPGDNYGYTF
TRBJ1-4 | TRBV9 | 17 | CASSAGTRQGSNEKLFF
TRBJ1-1 | TRBV6-6 | 15 | CASSPPGRSNTEAFF
TRBJ2-3 | TRBV28 | 10 | CASSRDTQYF
TRBJ2-3 | TRBV11-3 | 17 | CASSLGLTGVSTDTQYF
TRBJ1-2 | TRBV28 | 14 | CASRDGGPTYGYTF
TRBJ2-1 | TRBV5-1 | 16 | CASSLETGSTYNEQFF
TRBJ1-1 | TRBV9 | 16 | CASSPTVGAGNTEAFF
TRBJ2-2 | TRBV7-9 | 15 | CASSYDRVVTGELFF
TRBJ2-1 | TRBV9 | 21 | CASSGDPGLAVGWRSYNEQFF
TRBJ1-3 | TRBV11-2 | 14 | CASSLDGTANTIYF
TRBJ2-3 | TRBV5-1 | 15 | CASSLEQGATDTQYF
TRBJ1-4 | TRBV6-6 | 15 | CASKLARGRPEKLFF
TRBJ1-4 | TRBV6-1 | 14 | CASSSGQGGEKLFF
TRBJ2-5 | TRBV6-6 | 14 | CASSYSLDRETQYF
TRBJ2-1 | TRBV28 | 13 | CASSARTFNEQFF
TRBJ2-7 | TRBV28 | 16 | CASSRLAGPTSYEQYF
TRBJ1-2 | TRBV6-6 | 14 | CASGAGQGAQGYTF
TRBJ2-5 | TRBV7-9 | 13 | CAVTQGDRETQYF
TRBJ2-3 | TRBV4-3 | 15 | CASSQEGTRGNTQYF
TRBJ2-7 | TRBV6-5 | 13 | CASSYQNSHEQYF
TRBJ2-3 | TRBV5-4 | 14 | CASSSGTSADTQYF